Shown below are 32 T cell receptor beta chains from a single sample sequenced in a study of T cell changes during pregnancy in multiple sclerosis. TCRdb's table, derived via immunoSEQ multiplex PCR, lists solely in-frame clones and lacks some. The table records tens of thousands of clones, less than 95% of them present only once. The starting material was peripheral blood, obtained in the third trimester of pregnancy. The receptor source for this set is a female donor with multiple sclerosis, enrolled in a pregnancy study.

The chain couples TRBV7-8 to TRBJ1-1; D perhaps matches TRBD1 (5 bases). CDR1 SGHVS and CDR2 FQNEAQ come from the germline V gene. V was cut by 5 bases and J by 5 bases, with 18 bases left in between. This CDR3 contains 15 residues. The CDR3 region is CASSPLGWGRTEAFF. CDR3 bases: TGTGCCAGCAGCCCGCTGGGTTGGGGGAGGACTGAAGCTTTCTTT.

The chain joins TRBV2 to TRBJ2-7; possible D gene TRBD1, 6 bases. Germline-derived CDR1 and CDR2 are SNHLY and FYNNEI. This CDR3 contains 13 residues. Trimming pared 6 bases from V and 2 bases from J, leaving 11 bases between. CDR3 protein: CASSRQEPYEQYF. CDR3 nucleotide sequence: TGTGCCAGCAGCCGACAGGAGCCCTACGAGCAGTACTTC.

This sequence joins TRBV6-4 and TRBJ1-1; D possibly corresponds to TRBD1 (5 bases). Germline V lookup: CDR1 MRHNA, CDR2 SNTAGT. V lost 4 bases and J lost 0, with 18 bases in between. CDR3 length: 17 amino acids. In DNA form, the CDR3 reads TGTGCCAGCAGTGCCAGGGCCCTGGGAAACTTGAACACTGAAGCTTTCTTT. Protein: CASSARALGNLNTEAFF.

The chain joins TRBV4-2 to TRBJ2-3; 8 nucleotides agree with TRBD2. The germline V gene encodes CDR1 LGHNA and CDR2 YNFKEQ. V shed 5 bases, J shed 3 bases, and the junction held 4 bases outside the gene matches. The CDR3 totals 14 residues. This CDR3 reads CASSSGGPTDTQYF. The DNA for the CDR3 is TGTGCCAGCAGCAGCGGGGGCCCAACAGATACGCAGTATTTT.

The gene calls are TRBV4-3 and TRBJ2-7, with D possibly being TRBD2 (5 bases). The CDR3 covers 15 residues. Deletions cut 1 base from V and 1 base from J, with 11 bases between. CDR1 LGHNA and CDR2 YSLEER come from the germline V gene. The chain's CDR3 is CASSQGAGASYEQYF. CDR3 DNA sequence: TGCGCCAGCAGCCAAGGCGCGGGCGCGTCCTACGAGCAGTACTTC.

This clone was observed a few times. The gene calls are TRBV2 and TRBJ2-7, with D possibly matching TRBD2 (6 bases). CDR1 and CDR2 (germline): SNHLY, FYNNEI. The CDR3 has 15 residues. V was shortened by 2 bases and J by 3 bases, with 14 bases between the two germline ends. The chain's CDR3 is CASSEFGGDRYEQYF. DNA for the CDR3: TGTGCCAGCAGTGAATTTGGCGGGGACCGCTACGAGCAGTACTTC.

The chain recombines TRBV15 with TRBJ1-5, with TRBD1 as a possible D gene (6 bases). The CDR3 length is 14 residues. V lost 7 bases and J lost 3, with 13 bases in between. Germline assignment: CDR1 LNHNV and CDR2 YYDKDF (reference sequence). CDR3 sequence reads: CATMRGGLNQPQHF. The CDR3 DNA reads as TGTGCCACCATGAGGGGGGGACTCAATCAGCCCCAGCATTTT.

In this sample, this clone turned up once. The rearrangement uses TRBV7-9 and TRBJ2-3; TRBD2 is a possible D gene (6 bases). The CDR3 has 11 amino acids. CDR1 and CDR2 from the germline V gene are SEHNR and FQNEAQ (reference sequence). V lost 11 bases and J lost 6, with 12 bases in between. The CDR3 reads CAVLSGDTQYF. DNA of the CDR3: TGTGCCGTCCTGAGCGGGGATACGCAGTATTTT.

The chain joins TRBV11-2 to TRBJ2-3; TRBD2 agrees at 8 bases. Germline loops: CDR1 SGHAT, CDR2 FQNNGV. J was trimmed by 11 bases and V by 3 bases; bases with no gene match: 1. The CDR3 is 11 residues long. The CDR3 bases are TGTGCCAGCAGCTTCGCGGGGGGGCAGTATTTT. As protein: CASSFAGGQYF.

The chain joins TRBV6-5 to TRBJ2-7, with D maybe TRBD1 (5 bases). The ends were cut back, 7 bases at V and 4 bases at J, with 8 bases in the middle. Germline CDR1 is MNHEY and CDR2 is SVGAGI. The CDR3 contains 11 residues. CDR3 loop: CASIKGYEQYF. The CDR3 DNA reads as TGTGCCAGCATAAAGGGGTACGAGCAGTACTTC.

V usage is TRBV29-1 and J usage is TRBJ2-5, with 16 bases matching TRBD2. Germline loops: CDR1 SQVTM, CDR2 ANQGSEA. This CDR3 has 15 amino acids. Unmatched junction bases numbered 5, after V lost 8 bases and J lost 2 bases. The CDR3 spells CSSGTSGGAQETQYF. Here the CDR3 DNA reads TGCAGCTCAGGGACTAGCGGGGGGGCTCAAGAGACCCAGTACTTC.

V and J are TRBV11-3 and TRBJ1-1, with a weak D call TRBD1 (5 bases). From germline, CDR1 is SGHNT and CDR2 YENEEA. The CDR3 is 13 residues long. The V end lost 5 bases, the J end lost 1 base, and 8 bases lay between the germline ends. This chain's CDR3 is CASSLGQNTEAFF. In nucleotides, the CDR3 is TGTGCCAGCAGCCTCGGACAGAACACTGAAGCTTTCTTT.

This chain's CDR3 is CASRQVSGNTIYF. CDR3 bases: TGTGCCAGCAGACAGGTCTCTGGAAACACCATATATTTT. The V and J genes are TRBV5-6 and TRBJ1-3; a weak D match, TRBD1 (5 bases). The ends were cut back, 5 bases at V and 0 bases at J, with 6 bases in the middle. Germline values: CDR1 SGHDT, CDR2 YYEEEE. This CDR3 has 13 residues.

The rearrangement links TRBV6-5 to TRBJ2-5; D is perhaps TRBD1 (6 bases). The CDR3 length is 14 residues. The V gene lost 6 bases and the J gene lost 6 bases, with 17 bases spanning the gap. The germline V gene encodes CDR1 MNHEY and CDR2 SVGAGI. CDR3: CASRGWGLGKTQYF. Here the CDR3 DNA reads TGTGCCAGCAGGGGGTGGGGGCTCGGGAAGACCCAGTACTTC.

The CDR3 is CASSGRGSDYGYTF. CDR3 in DNA: TGTGCCAGCAGCGGCAGGGGAAGCGACTATGGCTACACCTTC. This sequence joins TRBV9 and TRBJ1-2; possible D gene TRBD1, 6 bases. CDR1 and CDR2 (germline): SGDLS, YYNGEE. Trimming cost V 3 bases and J 3 bases, with 12 bases left between them. The CDR3 covers 14 residues.

This clone was observed a single time. V gene TRBV29-1 combines with J gene TRBJ2-7; no definite D call. V was clipped by 3 bases and J by 7 bases, with 13 bases between them. The CDR3 is 12 amino acids. Germline V lookup: CDR1 SQVTM, CDR2 ANQGSEA. As DNA, the CDR3 is TGCAGCGTTGAGGGCAGCCCTAAGGAGCAGTACTTC. This encodes CSVEGSPKEQYF.

This clone occurred a few times. The DNA of the CDR3 is TGTGCCAGCAGTTACTCGACGGGGGGCACTGAAGCTTTCTTT. This translates into CASSYSTGGTEAFF. The rearrangement uses TRBV6-5 and TRBJ1-1, with a weak D call TRBD1 (5 bases). This CDR3 has 14 residues. The germline CDR1 and CDR2 sequences are MNHEY and SVGAGI. Trimming stripped 0 bases from V and 4 bases from J, with 9 bases between.

The J gene is TRBJ2-3, the V gene TRBV12-2; whether TRBD2, the table's D call, matches the DNA was not checked. TRBV12-2 is a known pseudogene. This CDR3 has 19 residues. The CDR3 loop reads CASRLAPPPLAGGSDTQYF. The DNA of the CDR3 is TGTGCAAGTCGCTTAGCGCCCCCACCTCTAGCGGGGGGCTCGGATACGCAGTATTTT.

The chain has TRBV7-3 and TRBJ2-7; maybe TRBD2 (7 bases). V lost 5 bases, J lost 3 bases, and 14 bases lay in between. There are 14 residues in the CDR3. CDR1 is SGHTA and CDR2 is FQGTGA in the germline V gene. The CDR3 protein is CASSQRGGGYEQYF. CDR3 in DNA: TGTGCCAGCAGCCAACGGGGAGGGGGCTACGAGCAGTACTTC.

Only one count was recorded for this clone. The chain joins TRBV5-1 to TRBJ1-2; tentative D call: TRBD1 (6 bases). CDR3 size: 15 residues. The V end was cut by 0 bases, the J end by 4 bases, with 13 bases between. CDR1 is SGHRS and CDR2 is YFSETQ in the germline V gene. The DNA for the CDR3 is TGCGCCAGCAGCTTGGAGGACAGTTACTTCTATGGCTACACCTTC. It yields the protein CASSLEDSYFYGYTF.

This chain links TRBV11-3 with TRBJ2-5, with TRBD2 matching 8 bases. The germline V gene encodes CDR1 SGHNT and CDR2 YENEEA. CDR3 length equals 15 residues. V shed 1 base and J 6 bases; nucleotides not matched to a gene: 7. The CDR3 bases are TGTGCCAGCAGCTTAGGGGGACTAGGAGCGAAGACCCAGTACTTC. Translation: CASSLGGLGAKTQYF. Drawing the rest from reference TRBV11-3 and TRBJ2-5, the complete variable domain is EAGVVQSPRYKIIEKKQPVAFWCNPISGHNTLYWYLQNLGQGPELLIRYENEEAVDDSQLPKDRFSAERLKGVDSTLKIQPAELGDSAVYLCASSLGGLGAKTQYFGPGTRLLVL.

The chain links TRBV7-9 to TRBJ2-1; 8 nucleotides agree with TRBD2. The CDR3 has 19 residues. V dropped 5 bases and J dropped 0; count of bases not matched to a gene: 15. Germline assignment: CDR1 SEHNR and CDR2 FQNEAQ (reference sequence). The DNA for the CDR3 is TGTGCCAGCAGCCCGGCCGCCCCGAAGCGGGGGAGCTCCTACAATGAGCAGTTCTTC. This sequence encodes CASSPAAPKRGSSYNEQFF.

The sample holds one count of this clone. This chain's CDR3 is CASSPSSPAGKFEQFF. As DNA, the CDR3 is TGTGCCAGCAGTCCCTCTTCCCCTGCGGGGAAGTTTGAGCAGTTCTTC. The V and J genes are TRBV25-1 and TRBJ2-1; D possibly corresponds to TRBD2 (6 bases). Germline-derived CDR1 and CDR2 are MGHDK and SYGVNS. Trimming stripped 5 bases from V and 9 bases from J, with 23 bases between. This CDR3 comprises 16 residues.

The J gene is TRBJ2-7, the V gene TRBV5-4, with 9 nucleotides matching TRBD1. Germline trimming cut 4 bases from V and 4 bases from J; bases unmatched to any gene: 6. This CDR3 spans 14 amino acids. Looked up from germline, CDR1 is SGHNT and CDR2 is YYREEE (reference sequence). DNA of the CDR3: TGTGCCAGCAGCCCGGGACAGGGTGGTTACGAGCAGTACTTC. The encoded protein is CASSPGQGGYEQYF.

The chain uses TRBV6-5 and TRBJ1-6, with 9 nucleotides matching TRBD1. The V and J ends lost 0 bases and 10 bases, in that order; junction bases with no gene match: 4. Per the germline V gene, CDR1 is MNHEY and CDR2 is SVGAGI. This CDR3 comprises 15 residues. CDR3 bases: TGTGCCAGCAGTTACTCGGGACAGGGTCACTCACCCCTCCACTTT. It specifies CASSYSGQGHSPLHF.

The table lists this clone with a count of one. V is TRBV10-3 and J is TRBJ2-6; D ambiguous. The ends were cut back, 3 bases at V and 3 bases at J, with 6 bases in the middle. The CDR3 extends over 14 amino acids. Germline CDR1 and CDR2: ENHRY and SYGVKD. The DNA of the CDR3 is TGTGCCATCAGTGACCAGGATGGGGCCAACGTCCTGACTTTC. Amino acids: CAISDQDGANVLTF.

The V gene is TRBV5-6, the J gene TRBJ2-5; possible D gene TRBD1, 5 bases. Germline-derived CDR1 and CDR2 are SGHDT and YYEEEE. The CDR3 length is 13 residues. V was clipped by 4 bases and J by 5 bases, with 12 bases between them. The CDR3 loop is CASSGRVAETQYF. The CDR3 bases are TGTGCCAGCAGCGGCAGGGTTGCGGAGACCCAGTACTTC.

The J gene is TRBJ1-5, the V gene TRBV4-1; D ambiguous. This CDR3 comprises 14 residues. V was clipped by 0 bases and J by 4 bases, with 7 bases between them. The V gene's germline CDR1 is MGHRA and CDR2 YSYEKL. DNA for the CDR3: TGCGCCAGCAGCCAAGAAGCCAGGAATCAGCCCCAGCATTTT. This translates into CASSQEARNQPQHF.

The CDR3 protein is CASSQDRVSVYNSPLHF. For the CDR3, the DNA is TGTGCCAGCAGTCAAGACAGGGTCAGCGTCTATAATTCACCCCTCCACTTT. J is TRBJ1-6 and V is TRBV6-1; TRBD1 matches 7 bases. Trimming cost V 5 bases and J 3 bases; bases outside gene matches: 10. In germline, CDR1 is MNHNS, CDR2 SASEGT. This CDR3 is 17 amino acids long.

The V and J genes are TRBV7-3 and TRBJ2-2; 8 bases match TRBD2. V was clipped by 5 bases and J by 5 bases; unmatched bases: 7. The CDR3 sequence is 15 residues long. Germline V gene data show CDR1 as SGHTA and CDR2 as FQGTGA. The CDR3 reads CASSTGLELTGELFF. The CDR3 coding sequence is TGTGCCAGCAGCACGGGACTAGAGCTGACCGGGGAGCTGTTTTTT.

The chain employs TRBV30 and TRBJ1-2; possibly TRBD1 for D (6 bases). Per germline, CDR1 GTSNPN and CDR2 SVGIG (reference sequence). The CDR3 totals 13 residues. Trimming took 5 bases from V and 3 from J, leaving 13 bases between them. The CDR3 sequence: CAWQYRVDYGYTF. Here the CDR3 DNA reads TGTGCCTGGCAATACAGGGTCGACTATGGCTACACCTTC.

V and J are TRBV30 and TRBJ2-3, with D tentatively TRBD2 (6 bases). The germline V gene encodes CDR1 GTSNPN and CDR2 SVGIG (reference sequence). V lost 2 bases, J lost 1 base, and 10 bases lay in between. The CDR3 is 14 residues long. The DNA of the CDR3 is TGTGCCTGGAGTAGGTGGGAGGGCACAGATACGCAGTATTTT. It yields the protein CAWSRWEGTDTQYF.